The rows below give T cell receptor beta chains drawn from one sample of a study of monozygotic twins with inflammatory bowel disease. Using the 5' RACE reads, TCRdb records one entry per CDR3 protein without DNA. The sample has some 160,000 distinct CDR3 sequences, and its top ten clones hold around 7.2%. The sequenced sample consisted of blood. The receptor set was obtained from a human donor with ulcerative colitis or Crohn's disease, or a healthy co-twin of an affected twin (not recorded which). CDR3s include the opening cysteine and the closing phenylalanine or tryptophan. Fields, in order: J gene, V gene, CDR3 protein.

j_call: TRBJ1-5
v_call: TRBV6-2/TRBV6-3
cdr3_aa: CASSWGGGTARVQQPQHF

j_call: TRBJ1-1
v_call: TRBV24-1
cdr3_aa: CATSDSQGGEAFF

j_call: TRBJ1-1
v_call: TRBV20-1
cdr3_aa: CSARNEGQGVFGTEAFF

j_call: TRBJ2-3
v_call: TRBV29-1
cdr3_aa: CSVRTRLSTDTQYF

j_call: TRBJ2-2
v_call: TRBV9
cdr3_aa: CASSVAPSGRSGELFF

j_call: TRBJ2-2
v_call: TRBV20-1
cdr3_aa: CSARSWTAVNTGELFF

j_call: TRBJ1-4
v_call: TRBV10-3
cdr3_aa: CAIRGRSNEKLFF

j_call: TRBJ2-7
v_call: TRBV29-1
cdr3_aa: CSVLGQGGVYEQYF

j_call: TRBJ1-2
v_call: TRBV18
cdr3_aa: CASSPTGGGAYGYTF

j_call: TRBJ2-6
v_call: TRBV6-5
cdr3_aa: CASIFSGANVLTF

j_call: TRBJ2-7
v_call: TRBV20-1
cdr3_aa: CSARDSAGSSYEQYF

j_call: TRBJ1-1
v_call: TRBV5-6
cdr3_aa: CASSRGTGGSFNTEAFF

j_call: TRBJ1-5
v_call: TRBV6-2/TRBV6-3
cdr3_aa: CASSSSGGMNQPQHF

j_call: TRBJ2-2
v_call: TRBV20-1
cdr3_aa: CSVGRLGTGELFF

j_call: TRBJ2-1
v_call: TRBV12-3/TRBV12-4
cdr3_aa: CASSAHNRGNEQFF

j_call: TRBJ2-2
v_call: TRBV6-1
cdr3_aa: CASSGTLNTGELFF

j_call: TRBJ2-1
v_call: TRBV2
cdr3_aa: CASSPGRGSYNEQFF

j_call: TRBJ2-1
v_call: TRBV20-1
cdr3_aa: CSARDLQRGGWGTPYEQFF

j_call: TRBJ2-7
v_call: TRBV11-2
cdr3_aa: CASSPGLIEYEQYF

j_call: TRBJ2-7
v_call: TRBV12-3/TRBV12-4
cdr3_aa: CASSPPAAYEQYF

j_call: TRBJ1-1
v_call: TRBV28
cdr3_aa: CASSRLTANTEAFF

j_call: TRBJ2-7
v_call: TRBV7-2
cdr3_aa: CASSDPVPGTADYEQYF

j_call: TRBJ1-5
v_call: TRBV27
cdr3_aa: CASSLQGTPYQPQHF

j_call: TRBJ1-5
v_call: TRBV4-3
cdr3_aa: CASSPGEGQPQHF

j_call: TRBJ2-2
v_call: TRBV20-1
cdr3_aa: CSARPPSPSGELFF

j_call: TRBJ1-5
v_call: TRBV6-5
cdr3_aa: CASSLQGDSNQPQHF

j_call: TRBJ1-4
v_call: TRBV7-9
cdr3_aa: CASRGDGLNEKLFF

j_call: TRBJ2-5
v_call: TRBV4-1
cdr3_aa: CASSQDWGRGQETQYF

j_call: TRBJ1-6
v_call: TRBV12-3/TRBV12-4
cdr3_aa: CASSLAFGNSPLHF

j_call: TRBJ1-3
v_call: TRBV30
cdr3_aa: CAWSVFSIGNTIYF

j_call: TRBJ1-5
v_call: TRBV18
cdr3_aa: CASSRLGNQPQHF

j_call: TRBJ2-1
v_call: TRBV19
cdr3_aa: CASSMAVYNEQFF

j_call: TRBJ2-1
v_call: TRBV29-1
cdr3_aa: CSGTGGSYNEQFF

j_call: TRBJ2-7
v_call: TRBV6-1
cdr3_aa: CASSELRQELYEQYF

j_call: TRBJ1-5
v_call: TRBV20-1
cdr3_aa: CSARGQRGHQPQHF

j_call: TRBJ2-7
v_call: TRBV7-2
cdr3_aa: CASSLESGDGYEQYF

j_call: TRBJ2-5
v_call: TRBV20-1
cdr3_aa: CSARGPGTELQETQYF

j_call: TRBJ2-7
v_call: TRBV20-1
cdr3_aa: CSATDLQSYEQYF

j_call: TRBJ2-7
v_call: TRBV3-1
cdr3_aa: CASSPGAQKWRGASYEQYF

j_call: TRBJ1-1
v_call: TRBV5-1
cdr3_aa: CASSLDLPSRGTEAFF

j_call: TRBJ1-2
v_call: TRBV5-1
cdr3_aa: CASSLPGRYGYTF

j_call: TRBJ2-1
v_call: TRBV20-1
cdr3_aa: CSARASPGHNEQFF

j_call: TRBJ1-1
v_call: TRBV5-8
cdr3_aa: CASSPYTTALMNTEAFF

j_call: TRBJ1-1
v_call: TRBV28
cdr3_aa: CASSLGFPSLNTEAFF